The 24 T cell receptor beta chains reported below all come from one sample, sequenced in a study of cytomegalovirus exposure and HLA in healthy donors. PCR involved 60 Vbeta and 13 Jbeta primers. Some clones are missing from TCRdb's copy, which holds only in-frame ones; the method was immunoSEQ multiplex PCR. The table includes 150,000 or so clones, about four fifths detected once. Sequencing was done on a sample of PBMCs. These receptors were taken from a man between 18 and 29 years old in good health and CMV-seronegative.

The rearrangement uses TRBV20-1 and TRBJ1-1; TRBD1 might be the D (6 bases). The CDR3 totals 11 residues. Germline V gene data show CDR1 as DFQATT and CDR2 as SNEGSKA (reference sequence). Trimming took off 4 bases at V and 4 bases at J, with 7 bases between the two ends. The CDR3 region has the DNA TGCAGTGCTACAGGGGCCACTGAAGCTTTCTTT. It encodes CSATGATEAFF.

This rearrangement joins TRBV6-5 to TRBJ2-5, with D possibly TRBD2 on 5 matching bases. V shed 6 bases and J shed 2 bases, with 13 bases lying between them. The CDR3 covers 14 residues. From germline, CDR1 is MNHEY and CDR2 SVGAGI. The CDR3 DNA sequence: TGTGCCAGCAGGATCCCGGGATCTCAAGAGACCCAGTACTTC. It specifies CASRIPGSQETQYF.

CDR3 in amino acids: CASSFPWGGKTEAFF. DNA for the CDR3: TGTGCCAGCAGCTTCCCGTGGGGAGGTAAAACTGAAGCTTTCTTT. The rearrangement uses TRBV5-8 and TRBJ1-1; D uncertain. Germline lookup yields CDR1 SGHTS and CDR2 YDEGEE. With 2 bases removed from V and 5 bases from J, the gap between germline ends came to 16 bases. This CDR3 region has 15 residues.

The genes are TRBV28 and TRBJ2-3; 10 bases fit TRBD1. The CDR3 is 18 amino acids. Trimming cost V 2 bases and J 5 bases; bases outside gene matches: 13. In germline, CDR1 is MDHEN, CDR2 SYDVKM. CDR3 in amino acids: CASSLVRTGGERGDTQYF. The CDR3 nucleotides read TGTGCCAGCAGTTTAGTAAGGACAGGGGGGGAAAGAGGAGATACGCAGTATTTT.

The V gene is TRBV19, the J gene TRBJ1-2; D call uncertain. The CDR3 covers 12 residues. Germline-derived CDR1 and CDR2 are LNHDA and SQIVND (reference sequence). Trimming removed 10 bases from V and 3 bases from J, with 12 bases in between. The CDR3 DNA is TGTGCCACAACACGGGGTGACTATGGCTACACCTTC. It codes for CATTRGDYGYTF. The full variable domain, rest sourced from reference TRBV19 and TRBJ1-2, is DGGITQSPKYLFRKEGQNVTLSCEQNLNHDAMYWYRQDPGQGLRLIYYSQIVNDFQKGDIAEGYSVSREKKESFPLTVTSAQKNPTAFYLCATTRGDYGYTFGSGTRLTVV.

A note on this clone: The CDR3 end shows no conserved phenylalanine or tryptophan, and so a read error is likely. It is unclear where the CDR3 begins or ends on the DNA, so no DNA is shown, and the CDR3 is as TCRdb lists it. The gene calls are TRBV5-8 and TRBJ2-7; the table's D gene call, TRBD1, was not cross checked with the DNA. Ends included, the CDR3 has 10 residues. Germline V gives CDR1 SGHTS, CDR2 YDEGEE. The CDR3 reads CASSPSRPLP.

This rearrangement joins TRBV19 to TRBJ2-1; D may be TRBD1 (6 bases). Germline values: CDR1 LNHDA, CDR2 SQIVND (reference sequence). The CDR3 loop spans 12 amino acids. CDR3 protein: CAAGQPYNEQFF. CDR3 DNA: TGTGCGGCCGGACAGCCCTACAATGAGCAGTTCTTC.

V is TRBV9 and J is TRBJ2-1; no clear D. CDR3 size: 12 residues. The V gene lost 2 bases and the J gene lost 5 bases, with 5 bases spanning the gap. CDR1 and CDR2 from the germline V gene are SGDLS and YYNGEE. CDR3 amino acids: CASSVYHNEQFF. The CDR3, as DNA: TGTGCCAGCAGCGTCTATCACAATGAGCAGTTCTTC.

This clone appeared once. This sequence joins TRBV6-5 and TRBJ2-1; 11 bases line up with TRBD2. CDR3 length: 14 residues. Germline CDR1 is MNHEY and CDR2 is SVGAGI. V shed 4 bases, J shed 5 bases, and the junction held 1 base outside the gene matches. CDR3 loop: CASSLAGGHNEQFF. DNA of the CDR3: TGTGCCAGCAGTTTAGCGGGGGGGCACAATGAGCAGTTCTTC.

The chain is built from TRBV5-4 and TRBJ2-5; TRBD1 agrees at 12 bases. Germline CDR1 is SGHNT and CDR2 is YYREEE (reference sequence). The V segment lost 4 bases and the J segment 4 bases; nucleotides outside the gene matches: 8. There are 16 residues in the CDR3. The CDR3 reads CASSLGQGATIETQYF. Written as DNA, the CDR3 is TGTGCCAGCAGCCTGGGACAGGGGGCTACAATAGAGACCCAGTACTTC.

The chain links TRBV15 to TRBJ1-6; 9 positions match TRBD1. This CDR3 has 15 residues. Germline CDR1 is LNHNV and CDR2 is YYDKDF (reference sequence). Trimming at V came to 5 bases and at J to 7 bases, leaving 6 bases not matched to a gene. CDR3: CATSGGQGGNSPLHF. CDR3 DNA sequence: TGTGCCACCAGCGGGGGACAGGGAGGGAATTCACCCCTCCACTTT.

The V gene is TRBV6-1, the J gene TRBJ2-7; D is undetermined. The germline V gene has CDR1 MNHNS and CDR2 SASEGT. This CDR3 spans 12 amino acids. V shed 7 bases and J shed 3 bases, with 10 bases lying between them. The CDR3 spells CASKTEHYEQYF. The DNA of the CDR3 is TGTGCCAGCAAAACAGAACACTACGAGCAGTACTTC.

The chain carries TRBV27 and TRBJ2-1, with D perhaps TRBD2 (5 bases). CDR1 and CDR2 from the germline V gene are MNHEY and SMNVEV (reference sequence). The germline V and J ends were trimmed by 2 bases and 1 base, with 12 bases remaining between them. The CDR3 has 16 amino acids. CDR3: CASSLNDAGSYNEQFF. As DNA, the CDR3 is TGTGCCAGCAGTTTAAACGACGCGGGTTCCTACAATGAGCAGTTCTTC.

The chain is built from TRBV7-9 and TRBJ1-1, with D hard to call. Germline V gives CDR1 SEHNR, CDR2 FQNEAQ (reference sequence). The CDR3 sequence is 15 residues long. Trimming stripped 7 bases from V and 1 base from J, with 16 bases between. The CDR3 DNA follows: TGTGCCAGCACCATAAGCGGTCCGGGGAACACTGAAGCTTTCTTT. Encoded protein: CASTISGPGNTEAFF.

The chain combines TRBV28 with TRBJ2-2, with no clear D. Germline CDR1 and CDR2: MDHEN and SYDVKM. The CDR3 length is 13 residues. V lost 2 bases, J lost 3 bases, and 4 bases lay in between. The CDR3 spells CASSLGHTGELFF. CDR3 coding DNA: TGTGCCAGCAGTTTAGGGCACACCGGGGAGCTGTTTTTT. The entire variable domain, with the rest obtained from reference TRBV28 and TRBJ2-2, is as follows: DVKVTQSSRYLVKRTGEKVFLECVQDMDHENMFWYRQDPGLGLRLIYFSYDVKMKEKGDIPEGYSVSREKKERFSLILESASTNQTSMYLCASSLGHTGELFFGEGSRLTVL.

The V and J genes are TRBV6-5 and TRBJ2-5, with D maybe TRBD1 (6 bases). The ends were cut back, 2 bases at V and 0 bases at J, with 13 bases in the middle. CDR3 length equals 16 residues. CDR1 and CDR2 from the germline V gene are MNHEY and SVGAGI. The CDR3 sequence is CASSYSGGGYQETQYF. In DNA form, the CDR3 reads TGTGCCAGCAGTTACAGTGGGGGCGGGTACCAAGAGACCCAGTACTTC.

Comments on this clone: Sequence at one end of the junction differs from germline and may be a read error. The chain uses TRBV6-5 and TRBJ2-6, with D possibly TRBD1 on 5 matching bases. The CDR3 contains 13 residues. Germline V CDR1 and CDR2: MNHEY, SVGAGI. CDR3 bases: TGTGCCAGCAGTTACTCTGGGGCCAACGGCCTGACTTTC. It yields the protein CASSYSGANGLTF.

Written as DNA, the CDR3 is TGTGCCAGCAGCGAGGCGTTCAGGGAACCTGGGGCCAACGTCCTGACTTTC. Its protein product is CASSEAFREPGANVLTF. V usage is TRBV9 and J usage is TRBJ2-6; a possible D gene is TRBD1 (5 bases). Germline V gene data show CDR1 as SGDLS and CDR2 as YYNGEE. This CDR3 region has 17 residues. V was shortened by 3 bases and J by 2 bases, with 15 bases between the two germline ends.

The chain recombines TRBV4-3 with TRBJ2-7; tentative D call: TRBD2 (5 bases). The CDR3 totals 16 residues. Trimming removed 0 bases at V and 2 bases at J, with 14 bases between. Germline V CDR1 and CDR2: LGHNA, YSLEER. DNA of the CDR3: TGCGCCAGCAGCCAAGATTCGACGGGATCCCCCTACGAGCAGTACTTC. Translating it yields CASSQDSTGSPYEQYF.

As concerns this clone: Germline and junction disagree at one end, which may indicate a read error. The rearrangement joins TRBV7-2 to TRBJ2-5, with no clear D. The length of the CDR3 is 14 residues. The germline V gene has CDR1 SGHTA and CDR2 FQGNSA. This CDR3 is CASSLGSTQEAQYF. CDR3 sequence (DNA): TGTGCCAGCAGCTTAGGAAGTACCCAAGAGGCCCAGTACTTC. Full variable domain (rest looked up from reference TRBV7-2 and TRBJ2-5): GAGVSQSPSNKVTEKGKDVELRCDPISGHTALYWYRQSLGQGLEFLIYFQGNSAPDKSGLPSDRFSAERTGGSVSTLTIQRTQQEDSAVYLCASSLGSTQEAQYFGPGTRLLVL.

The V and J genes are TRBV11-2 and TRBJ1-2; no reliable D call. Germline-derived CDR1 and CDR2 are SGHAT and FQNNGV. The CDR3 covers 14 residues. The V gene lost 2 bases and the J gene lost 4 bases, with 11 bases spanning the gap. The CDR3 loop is CASSLRDSSYGYTF. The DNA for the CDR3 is TGTGCCAGCAGCTTACGGGATTCCAGCTATGGCTACACCTTC.

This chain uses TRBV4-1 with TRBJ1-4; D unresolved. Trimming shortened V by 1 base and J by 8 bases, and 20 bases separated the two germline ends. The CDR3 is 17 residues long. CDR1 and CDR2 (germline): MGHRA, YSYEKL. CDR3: CASSQVSSGRGREKLFF. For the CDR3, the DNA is TGCGCCAGCAGCCAAGTCTCTAGCGGGCGGGGTCGCGAAAAACTGTTTTTT.

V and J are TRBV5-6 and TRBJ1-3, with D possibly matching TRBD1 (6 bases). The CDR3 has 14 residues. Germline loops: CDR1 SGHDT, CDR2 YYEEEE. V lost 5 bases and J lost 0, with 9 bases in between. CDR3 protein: CASRTGSSGNTIYF. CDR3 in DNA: TGTGCCAGCAGAACAGGGTCCTCTGGAAACACCATATATTTT.

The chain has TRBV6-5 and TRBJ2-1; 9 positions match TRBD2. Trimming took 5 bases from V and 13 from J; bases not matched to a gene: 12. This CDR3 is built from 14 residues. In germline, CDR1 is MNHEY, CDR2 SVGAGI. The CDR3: CASSRLAASSSQFF. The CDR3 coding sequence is TGTGCCAGCAGTCGACTAGCGGCCTCTTCATCCCAGTTCTTC.